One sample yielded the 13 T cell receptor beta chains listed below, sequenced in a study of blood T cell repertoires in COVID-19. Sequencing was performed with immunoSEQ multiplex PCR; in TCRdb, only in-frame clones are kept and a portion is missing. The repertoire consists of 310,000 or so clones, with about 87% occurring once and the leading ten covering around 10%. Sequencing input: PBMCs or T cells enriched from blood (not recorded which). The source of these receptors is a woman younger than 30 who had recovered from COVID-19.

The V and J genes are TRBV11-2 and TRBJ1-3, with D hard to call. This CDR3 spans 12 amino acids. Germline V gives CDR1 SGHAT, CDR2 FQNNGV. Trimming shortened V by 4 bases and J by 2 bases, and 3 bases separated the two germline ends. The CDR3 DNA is TGTGCCAGCAGCTCAACTGGAAACACCATATATTTT. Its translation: CASSSTGNTIYF.

CDR3 bases: TGTGCCAGCAGCTTAGACGCGGGACAGCAGTATTTT. It translates to CASSLDAGQQYF. V and J are TRBV7-2 and TRBJ1-3; D is possibly TRBD1 or TRBD2 (6 bases each). The last part of the DNA fits TRBJ2-3 better; the J call may be wrong. The germline gives CDR1 SGHTA, CDR2 FQGNSA. The CDR3 spans 12 residues.

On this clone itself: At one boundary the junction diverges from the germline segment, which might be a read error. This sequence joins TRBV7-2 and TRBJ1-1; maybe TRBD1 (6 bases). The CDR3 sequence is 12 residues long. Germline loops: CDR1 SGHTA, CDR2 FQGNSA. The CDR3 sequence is CASSLGGGGPRF. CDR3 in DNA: TGTGCCAGCAGCTTAGGAGGGGGGGGCCCGCGTTTT.

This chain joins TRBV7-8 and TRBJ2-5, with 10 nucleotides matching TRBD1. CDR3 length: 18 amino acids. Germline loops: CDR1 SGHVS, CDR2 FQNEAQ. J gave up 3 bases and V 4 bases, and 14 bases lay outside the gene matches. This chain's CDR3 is CASSSNPKDRGNKETQYF. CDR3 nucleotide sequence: TGTGCCAGCAGCTCAAACCCCAAGGACAGGGGGAATAAAGAGACCCAGTACTTC.

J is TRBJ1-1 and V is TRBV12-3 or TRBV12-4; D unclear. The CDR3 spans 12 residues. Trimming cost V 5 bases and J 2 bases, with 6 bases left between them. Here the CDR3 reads CASSRHNTEAFF. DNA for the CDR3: TGTGCCAGCAGTAGACACAACACTGAAGCTTTCTTT.

The CDR3 sequence: CASSTPVSRQFF. For the CDR3, the DNA is TGTGCCAGCAGCACCCCGGTGAGTCGGCAGTTCTTC. J is TRBJ2-1 and V is TRBV7-8; D remains ambiguous. CDR3 size: 12 residues. V gave up 5 bases and J gave up 12 bases, with 14 bases separating them. Per the germline V gene, CDR1 is SGHVS and CDR2 is FQNEAQ.

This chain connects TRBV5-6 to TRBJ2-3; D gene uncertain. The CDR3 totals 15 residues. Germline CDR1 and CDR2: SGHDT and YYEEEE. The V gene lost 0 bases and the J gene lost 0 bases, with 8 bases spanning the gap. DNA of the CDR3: TGTGCCAGCAGCTTGGCCATAACTAGCACAGATACGCAGTATTTT. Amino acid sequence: CASSLAITSTDTQYF.

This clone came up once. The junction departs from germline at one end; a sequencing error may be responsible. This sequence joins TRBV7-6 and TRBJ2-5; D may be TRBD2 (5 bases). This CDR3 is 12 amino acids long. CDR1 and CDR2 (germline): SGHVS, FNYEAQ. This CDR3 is CASSTRGNFPNF. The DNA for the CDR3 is TGTGCCAGCAGCACCCGGGGAAACTTCCCGAACTTC.

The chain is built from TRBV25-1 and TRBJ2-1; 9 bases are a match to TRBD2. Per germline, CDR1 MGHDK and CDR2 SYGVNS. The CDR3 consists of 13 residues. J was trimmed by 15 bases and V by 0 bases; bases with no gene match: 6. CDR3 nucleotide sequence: TGTGCCAGCAGTGAATATGGGACTAGCACCCGGTTCTTC. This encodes CASSEYGTSTRFF.

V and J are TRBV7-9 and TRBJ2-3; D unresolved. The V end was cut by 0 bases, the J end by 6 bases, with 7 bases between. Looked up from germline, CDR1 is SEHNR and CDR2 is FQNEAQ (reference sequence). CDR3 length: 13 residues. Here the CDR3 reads CASSLATPDTQYF. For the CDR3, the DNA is TGTGCCAGCAGCTTAGCGACACCCGATACGCAGTATTTT. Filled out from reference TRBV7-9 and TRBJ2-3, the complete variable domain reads DTGVSQNPRHKITKRGQNVTFRCDPISEHNRLYWYRQTLGQGPEFLTYFQNEAQLEKSRLLSDRFSAERPKGSFSTLEIQRTEQGDSAMYLCASSLATPDTQYFGPGTRLTVL.

CDR3 sequence: CASSFQGARETQYF. DNA of the CDR3: TGTGCCAGCAGTTTTCAGGGGGCCCGGGAGACCCAGTACTTC. The chain has TRBV27 and TRBJ2-5; TRBD1 matches 8 bases. The V gene's germline CDR1 is MNHEY and CDR2 SMNVEV (reference sequence). The CDR3 contains 14 residues. V gave up 3 bases and J gave up 5 bases; unmatched junction bases: 5.

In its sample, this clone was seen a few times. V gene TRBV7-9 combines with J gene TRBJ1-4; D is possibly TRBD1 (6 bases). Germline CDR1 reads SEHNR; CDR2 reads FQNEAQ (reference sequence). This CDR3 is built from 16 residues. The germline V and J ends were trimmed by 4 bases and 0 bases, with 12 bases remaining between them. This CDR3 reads CASSSQGGATNEKLFF. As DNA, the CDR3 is TGTGCCAGCAGCTCTCAAGGGGGGGCAACTAATGAAAAACTGTTTTTT. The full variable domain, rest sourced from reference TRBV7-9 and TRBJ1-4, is DTGVSQNPRHKITKRGQNVTFRCDPISEHNRLYWYRQTLGQGPEFLTYFQNEAQLEKSRLLSDRFSAERPKGSFSTLEIQRTEQGDSAMYLCASSSQGGATNEKLFFGSGTQLSVL.

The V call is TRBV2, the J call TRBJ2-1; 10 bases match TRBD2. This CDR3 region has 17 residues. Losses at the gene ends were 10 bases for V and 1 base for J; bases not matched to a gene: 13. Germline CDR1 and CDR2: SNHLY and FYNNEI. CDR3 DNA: TGTGCCACCCAAAGCCCTAGCGGGAGAAGGTCCTACAATGAGCAGTTCTTC. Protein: CATQSPSGRRSYNEQFF.